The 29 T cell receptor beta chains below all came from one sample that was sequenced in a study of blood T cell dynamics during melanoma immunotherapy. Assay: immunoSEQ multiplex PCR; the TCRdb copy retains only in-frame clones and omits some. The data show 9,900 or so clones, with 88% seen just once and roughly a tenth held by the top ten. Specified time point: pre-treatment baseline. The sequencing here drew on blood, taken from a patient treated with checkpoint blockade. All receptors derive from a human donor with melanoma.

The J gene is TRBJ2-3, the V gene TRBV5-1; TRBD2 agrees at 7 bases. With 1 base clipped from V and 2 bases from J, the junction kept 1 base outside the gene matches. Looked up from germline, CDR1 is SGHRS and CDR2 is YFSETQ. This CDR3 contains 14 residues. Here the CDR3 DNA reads TGCGCCAGCAGCTTGAGCGGGATCACAGATACGCAGTATTTT. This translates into CASSLSGITDTQYF.

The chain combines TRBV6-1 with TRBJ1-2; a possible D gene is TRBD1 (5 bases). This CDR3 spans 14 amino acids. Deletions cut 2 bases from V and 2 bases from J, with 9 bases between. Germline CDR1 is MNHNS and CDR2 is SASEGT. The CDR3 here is CASSEQGLNYGYTF. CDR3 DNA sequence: TGTGCCAGCAGTGAACAGGGACTAAACTATGGCTACACCTTC.

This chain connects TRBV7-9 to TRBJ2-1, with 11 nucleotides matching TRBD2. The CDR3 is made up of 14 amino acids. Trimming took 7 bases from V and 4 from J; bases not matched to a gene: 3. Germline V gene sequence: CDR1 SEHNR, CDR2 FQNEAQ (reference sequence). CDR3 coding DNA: TGTGCCAGCATCGGGACTAGCGGTTACAATGAGCAGTTCTTC. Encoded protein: CASIGTSGYNEQFF.

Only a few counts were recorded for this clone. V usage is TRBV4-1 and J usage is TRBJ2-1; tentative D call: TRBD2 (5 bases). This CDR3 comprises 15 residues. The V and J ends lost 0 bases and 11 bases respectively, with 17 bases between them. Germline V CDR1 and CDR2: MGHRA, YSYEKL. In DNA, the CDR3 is TGCGCCAGCAGCCAAGAGTGGGAGCCAAACCGTCAGCAGTTCTTC. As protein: CASSQEWEPNRQQFF.

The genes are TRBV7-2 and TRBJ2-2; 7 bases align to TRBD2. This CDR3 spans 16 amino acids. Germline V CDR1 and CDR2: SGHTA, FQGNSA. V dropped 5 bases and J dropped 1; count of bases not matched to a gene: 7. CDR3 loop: CASSLNSGLNTGELFF. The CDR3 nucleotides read TGTGCCAGCAGCCTAAATAGCGGGCTGAACACCGGGGAGCTGTTTTTT.

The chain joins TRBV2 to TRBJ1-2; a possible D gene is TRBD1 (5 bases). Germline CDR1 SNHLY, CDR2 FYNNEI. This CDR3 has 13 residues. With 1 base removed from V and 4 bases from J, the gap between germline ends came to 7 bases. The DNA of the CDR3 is TGTGCCAGCAGTGAAGAGGGGCCCTATGGCTACACCTTC. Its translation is CASSEEGPYGYTF.

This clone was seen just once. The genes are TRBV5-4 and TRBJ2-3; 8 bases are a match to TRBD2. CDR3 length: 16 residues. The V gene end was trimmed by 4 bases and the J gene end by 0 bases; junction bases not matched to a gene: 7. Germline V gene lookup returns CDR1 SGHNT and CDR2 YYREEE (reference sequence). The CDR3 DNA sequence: TGTGCCAGCAGCCGGGAGGGGGGGTTGAGCACAGATACGCAGTATTTT. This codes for CASSREGGLSTDTQYF.

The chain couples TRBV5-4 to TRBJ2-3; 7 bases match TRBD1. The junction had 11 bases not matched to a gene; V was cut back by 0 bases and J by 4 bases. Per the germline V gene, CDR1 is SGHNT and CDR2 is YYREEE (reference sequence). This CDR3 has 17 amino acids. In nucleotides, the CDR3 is TGTGCCAGCAGCTTGGGGGCAGGGGGTGGGTTAGCAGATACGCAGTATTTT. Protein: CASSLGAGGGLADTQYF.

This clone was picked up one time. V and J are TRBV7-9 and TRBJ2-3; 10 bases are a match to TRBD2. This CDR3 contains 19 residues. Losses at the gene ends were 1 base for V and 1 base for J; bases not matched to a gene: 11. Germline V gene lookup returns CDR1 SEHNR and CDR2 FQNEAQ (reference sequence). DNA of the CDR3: TGTGCCAGCAGCTTAGGTCATAGCGGGGGGCCCGGCCGCACAGATACGCAGTATTTT. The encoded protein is CASSLGHSGGPGRTDTQYF.

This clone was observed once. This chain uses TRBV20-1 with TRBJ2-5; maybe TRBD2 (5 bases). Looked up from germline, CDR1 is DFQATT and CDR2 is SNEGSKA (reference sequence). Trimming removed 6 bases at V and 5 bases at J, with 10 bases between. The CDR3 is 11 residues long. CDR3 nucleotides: TGCAGTGCCCAACCGGGGGAGACCCAGTACTTC. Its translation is CSAQPGETQYF.

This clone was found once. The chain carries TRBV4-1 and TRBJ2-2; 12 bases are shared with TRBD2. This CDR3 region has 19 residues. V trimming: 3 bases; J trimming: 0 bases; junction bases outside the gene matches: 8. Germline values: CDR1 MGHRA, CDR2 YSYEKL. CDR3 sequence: CASSHPTSGGRANTGELFF. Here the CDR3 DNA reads TGCGCCAGCAGCCACCCGACTAGCGGGGGCCGCGCGAACACCGGGGAGCTGTTTTTT.

Written as DNA, the CDR3 is TGTGCCAGCAGTCTCGGGACCGGCGCCTACGAGCAGTACGTC. Translated: CASSLGTGAYEQYV. The chain couples TRBV28 to TRBJ2-7; D may correspond to TRBD1 or TRBD2 (5 bases each). The CDR3 runs to 14 residues. The germline gives CDR1 MDHEN, CDR2 SYDVKM. The V end was cut by 5 bases, the J end by 2 bases, with 13 bases between.

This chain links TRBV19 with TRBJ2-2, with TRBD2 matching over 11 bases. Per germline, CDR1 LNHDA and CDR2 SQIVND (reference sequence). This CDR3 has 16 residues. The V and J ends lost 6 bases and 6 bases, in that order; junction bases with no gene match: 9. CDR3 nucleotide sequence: TGTGCCAGTAGGCGGGAGACTAGCGGGATCTCCGGGGAGCTGTTTTTT. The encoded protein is CASRRETSGISGELFF.

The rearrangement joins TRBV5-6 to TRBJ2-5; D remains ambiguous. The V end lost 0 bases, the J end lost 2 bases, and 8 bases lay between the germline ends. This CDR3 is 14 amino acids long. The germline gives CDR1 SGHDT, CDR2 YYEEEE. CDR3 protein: CASSLVSAQETQYF. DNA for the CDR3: TGTGCCAGCAGCTTGGTCTCAGCTCAAGAGACCCAGTACTTC.

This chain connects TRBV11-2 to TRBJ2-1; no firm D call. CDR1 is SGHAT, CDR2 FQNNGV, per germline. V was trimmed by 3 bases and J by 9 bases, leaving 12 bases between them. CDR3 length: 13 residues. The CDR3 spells CASSLGLGSEQFF. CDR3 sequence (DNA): TGTGCCAGCAGCTTGGGCTTAGGTAGTGAGCAGTTCTTC.

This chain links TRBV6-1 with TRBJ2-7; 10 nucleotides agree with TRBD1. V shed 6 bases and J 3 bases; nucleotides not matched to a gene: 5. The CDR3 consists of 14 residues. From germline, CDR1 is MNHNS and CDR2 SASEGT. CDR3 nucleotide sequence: TGTGCCAGCAGGTCCCGGGACAGGGGCTACGAGCAGTACTTC. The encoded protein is CASRSRDRGYEQYF.

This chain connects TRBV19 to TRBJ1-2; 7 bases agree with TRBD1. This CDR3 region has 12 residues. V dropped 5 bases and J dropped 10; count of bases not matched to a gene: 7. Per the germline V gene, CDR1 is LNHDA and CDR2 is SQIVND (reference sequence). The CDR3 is CASSPGQVPYTF. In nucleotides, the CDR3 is TGTGCCAGTAGTCCCGGACAGGTACCCTACACCTTC. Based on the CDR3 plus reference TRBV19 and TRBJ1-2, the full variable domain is DGGITQSPKYLFRKEGQNVTLSCEQNLNHDAMYWYRQDPGQGLRLIYYSQIVNDFQKGDIAEGYSVSREKKESFPLTVTSAQKNPTAFYLCASSPGQVPYTFGSGTRLTVV.

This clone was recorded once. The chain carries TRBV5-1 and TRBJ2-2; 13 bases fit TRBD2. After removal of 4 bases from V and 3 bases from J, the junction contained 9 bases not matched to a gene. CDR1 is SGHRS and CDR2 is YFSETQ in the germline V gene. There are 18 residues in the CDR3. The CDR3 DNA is TGCGCCAGCAGCCCGGGGGGACTAGCGGGGACTTACACCGGGGAGCTGTTTTTT. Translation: CASSPGGLAGTYTGELFF.

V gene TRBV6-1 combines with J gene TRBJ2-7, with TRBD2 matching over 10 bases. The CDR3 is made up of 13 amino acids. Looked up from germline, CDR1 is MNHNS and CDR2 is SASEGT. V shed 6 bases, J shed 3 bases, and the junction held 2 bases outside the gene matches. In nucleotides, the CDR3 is TGTGCCAGCAGGGCTAGCGGGAGCTACGAGCAGTACGTC. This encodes CASRASGSYEQYV.

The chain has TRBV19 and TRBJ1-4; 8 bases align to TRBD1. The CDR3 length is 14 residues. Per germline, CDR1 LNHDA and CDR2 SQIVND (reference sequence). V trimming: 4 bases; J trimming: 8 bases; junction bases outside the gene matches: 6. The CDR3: CASSTTGDGEKLFF. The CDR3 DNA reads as TGTGCCAGTAGTACGACAGGGGACGGCGAAAAACTGTTTTTT.

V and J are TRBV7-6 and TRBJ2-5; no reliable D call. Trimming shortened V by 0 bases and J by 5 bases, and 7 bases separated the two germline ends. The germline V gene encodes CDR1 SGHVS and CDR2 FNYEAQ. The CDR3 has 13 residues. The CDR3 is CASSLAKGETQYF. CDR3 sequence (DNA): TGTGCCAGCAGCTTAGCGAAAGGGGAGACCCAGTACTTC.

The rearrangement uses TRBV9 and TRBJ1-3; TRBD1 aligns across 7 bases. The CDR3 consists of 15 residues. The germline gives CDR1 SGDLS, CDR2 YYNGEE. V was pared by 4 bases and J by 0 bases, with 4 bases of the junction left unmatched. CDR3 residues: CASSLRDSSGNTIYF. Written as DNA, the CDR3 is TGTGCCAGCAGCCTCCGGGACAGCTCTGGAAACACCATATATTTT.

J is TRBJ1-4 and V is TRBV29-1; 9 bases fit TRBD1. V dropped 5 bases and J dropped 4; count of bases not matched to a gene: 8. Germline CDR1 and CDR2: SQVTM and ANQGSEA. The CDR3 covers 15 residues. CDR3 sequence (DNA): TGCAGCGTTTCGAAGGGGACAGGGATTAATGAAAAACTGTTTTTT. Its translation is CSVSKGTGINEKLFF. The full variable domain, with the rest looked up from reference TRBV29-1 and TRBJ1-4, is SAVISQKPSRDICQRGTSLTIQCQVDSQVTMMFWYRQQPGQSLTLIATANQGSEATYESGFVIDKFPISRPNLTFSTLTVSNMSPEDSSIYLCSVSKGTGINEKLFFGSGTQLSVL.

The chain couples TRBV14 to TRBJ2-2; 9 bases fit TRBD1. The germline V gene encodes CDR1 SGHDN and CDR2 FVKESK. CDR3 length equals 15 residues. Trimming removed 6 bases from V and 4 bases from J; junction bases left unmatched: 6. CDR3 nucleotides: TGTGCCAGCAGTCCTCGGACAGGGGTCACCGGGGAGCTGTTTTTT. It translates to CASSPRTGVTGELFF.

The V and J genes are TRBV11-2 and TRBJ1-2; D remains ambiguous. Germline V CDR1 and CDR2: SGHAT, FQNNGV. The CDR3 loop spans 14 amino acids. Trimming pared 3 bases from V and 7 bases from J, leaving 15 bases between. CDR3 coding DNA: TGTGCCAGCAGCTTTGGGCCCGGAGGGAGTGGCTACACCTTC. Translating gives CASSFGPGGSGYTF. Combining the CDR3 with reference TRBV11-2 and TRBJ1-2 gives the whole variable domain EAGVAQSPRYKIIEKRQSVAFWCNPISGHATLYWYQQILGQGPKLLIQFQNNGVVDDSQLPKDRFSAERLKGVDSTLKIQPAKLEDSAVYLCASSFGPGGSGYTFGSGTRLTVV.

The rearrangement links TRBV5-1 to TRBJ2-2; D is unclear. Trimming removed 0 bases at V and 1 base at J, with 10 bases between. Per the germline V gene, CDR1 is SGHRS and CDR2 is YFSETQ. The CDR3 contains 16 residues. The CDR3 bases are TGCGCCAGCAGCTTGGGGGCCAGGTGGAACACCGGGGAGCTGTTTTTT. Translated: CASSLGARWNTGELFF.

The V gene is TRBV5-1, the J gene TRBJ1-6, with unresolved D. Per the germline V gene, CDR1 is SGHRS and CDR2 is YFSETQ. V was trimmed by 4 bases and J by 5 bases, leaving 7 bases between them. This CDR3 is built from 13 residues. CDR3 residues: CASSKENNSPLHF. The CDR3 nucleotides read TGCGCCAGCAGCAAGGAGAATAATTCACCCCTCCACTTT.

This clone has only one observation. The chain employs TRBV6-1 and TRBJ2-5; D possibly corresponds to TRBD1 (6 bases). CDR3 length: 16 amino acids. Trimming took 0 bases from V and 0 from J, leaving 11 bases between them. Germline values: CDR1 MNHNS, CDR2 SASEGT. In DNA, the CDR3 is TGTGCCAGCAGTGAAGCGCAGGGGACCCACCAAGAGACCCAGTACTTC. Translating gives CASSEAQGTHQETQYF.

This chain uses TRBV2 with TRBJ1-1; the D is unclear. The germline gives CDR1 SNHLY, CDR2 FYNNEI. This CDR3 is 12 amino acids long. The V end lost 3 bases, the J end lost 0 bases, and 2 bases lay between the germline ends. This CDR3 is CASSDLNTEAFF. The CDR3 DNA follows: TGTGCCAGCAGTGATTTGAACACTGAAGCTTTCTTT.